The source of this T cell receptor (beta chain) is a study of a mutant IDH1 vaccine in newly diagnosed glioma. Across the whole study: Every participant had undergone radiotherapy, temozolomide, or both before, and most underwent both.

Time point noted: week 35, safety follow-up. All doses held 300 ug of mutant IDH1 20-mer peptide, with topical imiquimod. The CDR3 sequence is 15 residues long. Trimming removed 3 bases from V and 2 bases from J, with 12 bases in between. Germline V CDR1 and CDR2: MGHRA, YSYEKL. Assay: immunoSEQ multiplex PCR; the TCRdb copy retains only in-frame clones and omits some. The sample lists 45,000 or so clones, approximately 90% occurring once. With respect to this clone: What it binds is not known.

This clonotype originated in a woman between 40 and 55 years old with glioma. The chain combines TRBV4-1 with TRBJ2-3, with TRBD1 as a possible D gene (6 bases). Source: PBMCs, taken from a glioma patient whose treatment included an IDH1 peptide vaccine. CDR3 nucleotides: TGCGCCAGCAGCCATCTACAGGGAGACACAGATACGCAGTATTTT. Protein product: CASSHLQGDTDTQYF.